The source of this T cell receptor beta chain is a study of blood T cells in healthy people across ages. Study background: About one barcoded beta molecule per two T cells came from capture by template switching.

Study-level points and caveats: Long-lived donors had more naive CD4+ cells and higher diversity than aged donors. The fall in TCR beta diversity per million T cells was roughly linear with age.

Primed by a sample-barcoded 5' primer and a J-beta primer mix, a second PCR proceeded for about 6 to 12 cycles. One entry per CDR3 protein results from TCRdb running MiXCR on the 5' RACE reads. In the table there are about 1.4 million distinct CDR3 sequences, around 59% of which are singletons. CDR3 length: 15 amino acids. With 6 bases clipped from V and 5 bases from J, the junction kept 6 bases outside the gene matches. Per the germline V gene, CDR1 is MNHEY and CDR2 is SMNVEV (reference sequence). This clonotype was detected only once. What it recognizes is unknown. The sequencing sample was made of blood. V and J are TRBV27 and TRBJ1-4; 10 bases align to TRBD1. This TCR came from a man aged 18 to 35 in good health. The CDR3 loop is CASRRPGQGNEKLFF. DNA for the CDR3: TGTGCCAGCAGAAGACCGGGACAGGGGAATGAAAAACTGTTTTTT.